These 25 T cell receptor beta chains came from one sample sequenced in a study of shared clonotypes between healthy human individuals. Only in-frame clones appear in the TCRdb table, and some are missing; sequencing was by immunoSEQ multiplex PCR. The data contain over a million clones, approximately 96% of them singletons. Sequences were obtained from naive CD4+ T cells sorted from blood. Stated subset: CD45RA+ positively selected. Receptor source: a man younger than 40 in good health.

This clone has a single count. The V gene is TRBV14, the J gene TRBJ2-7; possible D gene TRBD1, 5 bases. Trimming took 0 bases from V and 2 from J, leaving 20 bases between them. The V gene's germline CDR1 is SGHDN and CDR2 FVKESK. The CDR3 is 18 residues long. CDR3 residues: CASSQDSGMSRVPYEQYF. DNA for the CDR3: TGTGCCAGCAGCCAAGATTCGGGTATGTCCAGGGTTCCCTACGAGCAGTACTTC. Full variable domain (remainder filled in from reference TRBV14 and TRBJ2-7): EAGVTQFPSHSVIEKGQTVTLRCDPISGHDNLYWYRRVMGKEIKFLLHFVKESKQDESGMPNNRFLAERTGGTYSTLKVQPAELEDSGVYFCASSQDSGMSRVPYEQYFGPGTRLTVT.

This chain links TRBV30 with TRBJ1-1; D perhaps matches TRBD1 (5 bases). Germline CDR1 reads GTSNPN; CDR2 reads SVGIG (reference sequence). The CDR3 spans 14 residues. V was shortened by 4 bases and J by 6 bases, with 18 bases between the two germline ends. As DNA, the CDR3 is TGTGCCTGGACCTCGGACAAACGGGGGGCTGAAGCTTTCTTT. It encodes CAWTSDKRGAEAFF.

CDR3 residues: CASSSEPLGLFYQPQHF. In DNA, the CDR3 is TGTGCCAGCAGTTCCGAGCCTCTGGGGTTGTTCTATCAGCCCCAGCATTTT. The chain joins TRBV28 to TRBJ1-5; D call uncertain. CDR3 size: 17 residues. Per the germline V gene, CDR1 is MDHEN and CDR2 is SYDVKM. Trimming stripped 4 bases from V and 5 bases from J, with 21 bases between.

The rearrangement links TRBV18 to TRBJ2-2; D not certain. V gave up 2 bases and J gave up 4 bases, with 11 bases separating them. Germline loops: CDR1 KGHSH, CDR2 LQKENI. The CDR3 covers 15 residues. In DNA form, the CDR3 reads TGTGCCAGCTCACCAGAGAATTGGGTCACCGGGGAGCTGTTTTTT. Encoded protein: CASSPENWVTGELFF.

V is TRBV7-9 and J is TRBJ2-1, with 8 bases aligning to TRBD2. Germline V gives CDR1 SEHNR, CDR2 FQNEAQ (reference sequence). CDR3 length equals 12 residues. V dropped 6 bases and J dropped 12; count of bases not matched to a gene: 7. This chain's CDR3 is CASRSLAGGQFF. The CDR3 DNA follows: TGTGCCAGCAGGTCATTGGCGGGAGGGCAGTTCTTC.

The chain is built from TRBV28 and TRBJ2-7; D is uncertain. The CDR3 is 12 amino acids. The ends were cut back, 3 bases at V and 3 bases at J, with 6 bases in the middle. Germline CDR1 MDHEN, CDR2 SYDVKM. CDR3 sequence reads: CASSFPSYEQYF. CDR3 DNA: TGTGCCAGCAGTTTTCCTAGCTACGAGCAGTACTTC.

V and J are TRBV11-2 and TRBJ2-1, with 10 bases fitting TRBD2. V shed 3 bases and J 5 bases; nucleotides not matched to a gene: 10. From germline, CDR1 is SGHAT and CDR2 FQNNGV. The CDR3 totals 17 residues. CDR3 residues: CASSLRFGLAGDNEQFF. CDR3 coding DNA: TGTGCCAGCAGCTTGAGGTTTGGGCTAGCGGGAGACAATGAGCAGTTCTTC.

V and J are TRBV10-1 and TRBJ2-5, with 9 bases matching TRBD1. Germline assignment: CDR1 WNHNN and CDR2 SYGVQD (reference sequence). The ends lost 4 bases at V and 4 bases at J; junction bases unmatched: 10. CDR3 length: 16 residues. The CDR3 reads CASSATPGQGLETQYF. The CDR3, as DNA: TGCGCCAGCAGTGCTACACCCGGACAGGGGTTAGAGACCCAGTACTTC.

The rearrangement joins TRBV6-4 to TRBJ2-2, with D maybe TRBD2 (6 bases). From germline, CDR1 is MRHNA and CDR2 SNTAGT. The germline V and J ends were trimmed by 0 bases and 6 bases, with 8 bases remaining between them. There are 14 residues in the CDR3. In DNA form, the CDR3 reads TGTGCCAGCAGTGACTCGGGGGGATCCGGGGAGCTGTTTTTT. This sequence encodes CASSDSGGSGELFF.

This chain joins TRBV29-1 and TRBJ1-4; D perhaps matches TRBD1 (5 bases). Germline CDR1 is SQVTM and CDR2 is ANQGSEA. The CDR3 length is 11 residues. Trimming left V 3 bases short and J 10 bases short, with 9 bases between. CDR3 loop: CSVDRGGKLFF. The CDR3 DNA is TGCAGCGTTGACCGGGGGGGAAAACTGTTTTTT.

The CDR3 spells CASGLRGVYNTEAFF. Here the CDR3 DNA reads TGTGCCAGCGGCCTCCGGGGGGTTTATAACACTGAAGCTTTCTTT. The chain recombines TRBV6-5 with TRBJ1-1; perhaps TRBD1 as D (5 bases). Germline CDR1 MNHEY, CDR2 SVGAGI. V lost 8 bases to trimming and J lost 2 bases, with 18 bases between them. The CDR3 runs to 15 residues.

The gene calls are TRBV5-4 and TRBJ2-7, with 13 bases matching TRBD2. After removal of 4 bases from V and 6 bases from J, the junction contained 13 bases not matched to a gene. CDR3 length equals 17 residues. Germline-derived CDR1 and CDR2 are SGHNT and YYREEE (reference sequence). CDR3 sequence (DNA): TGTGCCAGCAGCCCCCTGGGAGGACTAGCGGGAGTCGGCGAGCAGTACTTC. Encoded protein: CASSPLGGLAGVGEQYF.

This chain uses TRBV2 with TRBJ2-1, with unresolved D. Germline CDR1 reads SNHLY; CDR2 reads FYNNEI. CDR3 length: 14 amino acids. Trimming took 4 bases from V and 4 from J, leaving 11 bases between them. The chain's CDR3 is CASSGWTDYNEQFF. In DNA form, the CDR3 reads TGTGCCAGCAGTGGATGGACCGATTACAATGAGCAGTTCTTC.

The rearrangement joins TRBV4-3 to TRBJ2-7; tentatively, D is TRBD2 (5 bases). Germline values: CDR1 LGHNA, CDR2 YSLEER. Trimming left V 0 bases short and J 2 bases short, with 14 bases between. This CDR3 has 16 amino acids. CDR3 nucleotide sequence: TGCGCCAGCAGCCAAGATTCGTGGGAGTCTCCCTACGAGCAGTACTTC. This encodes CASSQDSWESPYEQYF.

The rearrangement links TRBV5-5 to TRBJ1-1; TRBD1 matches at 7 bases. This CDR3 is built from 13 residues. V lost 6 bases to trimming and J lost 5 bases; unmatched junction nucleotides: 7. In germline, CDR1 is SGHKS, CDR2 YYEKEE (reference sequence). CDR3 sequence reads: CASTKGAGTEAFF. The CDR3 DNA reads TGTGCCAGCACCAAGGGGGCGGGAACTGAAGCTTTCTTT.

This clone showed up just once. This chain joins TRBV6-6 and TRBJ2-7; D uncertain. CDR3 length: 16 residues. The germline V and J ends were trimmed by 3 bases and 6 bases, with 21 bases remaining between them. CDR1 is MNHNY and CDR2 is SVGAGI in the germline V gene (reference sequence). CDR3 DNA: TGTGCCAGCAGTTATCAAGACGGACCTAAATTCGTCGAGCAGTACTTC. Translation gives CASSYQDGPKFVEQYF.

The chain joins TRBV23-1 to TRBJ2-1; 10 bases map to TRBD2. TRBV23-1 is placed among ORFs of uncertain function. The V segment lost 0 bases and the J segment 8 bases; nucleotides outside the gene matches: 28. CDR3 length equals 23 residues. CDR3 coding DNA: TGCGCCAGCAGTCAATCGCGGACACGGACCCCTAGCGGGAGTTCGGGAGGGTACGATGAGCAGTTCTTC. Amino acid sequence: CASSQSRTRTPSGSSGGYDEQFF.

The J gene is TRBJ2-7, the V gene TRBV6-5; D gene unclear. Per the germline V gene, CDR1 is MNHEY and CDR2 is SVGAGI. Trimming cost V 0 bases and J 7 bases, with 16 bases left between them. The CDR3 is 15 amino acids. CDR3: CASSYSNSLGTEQYF. The CDR3 bases are TGTGCCAGCAGTTACTCGAACTCCCTGGGCACAGAGCAGTACTTC.

The V call is TRBV18, the J call TRBJ1-1, with D perhaps matching TRBD1 (5 bases). From germline, CDR1 is KGHSH and CDR2 LQKENI. The CDR3 length is 15 residues. The V and J ends lost 2 bases and 1 base respectively, with 11 bases between them. CDR3 region: CASSPSGRSNTEAFF. For the CDR3, the DNA is TGTGCCAGCTCACCATCAGGGCGTTCGAACACTGAAGCTTTCTTT.

J is TRBJ1-2 and V is TRBV4-2, with 10 bases aligning to TRBD1. V shed 0 bases and J 8 bases; nucleotides not matched to a gene: 9. Germline assignment: CDR1 LGHNA and CDR2 YNFKEQ. The CDR3 has 16 amino acids. The CDR3 reads CASSQERGQGFWGYTF. The CDR3 coding sequence is TGTGCCAGCAGCCAAGAAAGGGGACAGGGGTTTTGGGGCTACACCTTC.

The rearrangement joins TRBV2 to TRBJ2-6, with D tentatively TRBD1 (7 bases). Trimming took off 6 bases at V and 0 bases at J, with 18 bases between the two ends. There are 18 residues in the CDR3. Germline lookup yields CDR1 SNHLY and CDR2 FYNNEI. CDR3 nucleotides: TGTGCCAGCAGCCTACCAGGGGGGCCAAGCTCTGGGGCCAACGTCCTGACTTTC. Residues: CASSLPGGPSSGANVLTF.

The rearrangement links TRBV6-5 to TRBJ1-1; D is ambiguous. V gave up 7 bases and J gave up 1 base, with 4 bases separating them. Germline lookup yields CDR1 MNHEY and CDR2 SVGAGI. The CDR3 contains 11 residues. The CDR3 protein is CASTPNTEAFF. The CDR3, as DNA: TGTGCCAGCACGCCGAACACTGAAGCTTTCTTT.

The rearrangement joins TRBV28 to TRBJ1-4; 12 nucleotides align to TRBD1. V shed 6 bases and J 7 bases; nucleotides not matched to a gene: 9. CDR1 is MDHEN, CDR2 SYDVKM, per germline. The CDR3 is 16 amino acids. The CDR3 sequence is CASSSPGQGAGEKLFF. The CDR3 DNA is TGTGCCAGCAGCTCACCGGGACAGGGGGCCGGTGAAAAACTGTTTTTT.

This rearrangement joins TRBV10-3 to TRBJ2-3; 8 positions agree with TRBD1. Germline CDR1 ENHRY, CDR2 SYGVKD. Germline trimming cut 6 bases from V and 6 bases from J; bases unmatched to any gene: 5. The CDR3 is 13 residues long. Here the CDR3 reads CAISSQGADTQYF. The CDR3 DNA is TGTGCCATCAGCTCCCAGGGGGCGGATACGCAGTATTTT.

As to this clone: The sample carries other DNA sequences with the same CDR3. V is TRBV4-3 and J is TRBJ2-5; the match to TRBD1 covers 9 bases. J lost 5 bases, V lost 3 bases, and 4 bases had no gene match. The V gene's germline CDR1 is LGHNA and CDR2 YSLEER. The CDR3 consists of 14 residues. DNA for the CDR3: TGCGCCAGCAGCCAGGACAGGGGTGGCGAGACCCAGTACTTC. Translating gives CASSQDRGGETQYF.